The clone carrying this T cell receptor beta chain occurred a few times. Each patient was aged 18 to 65 and had newly diagnosed hyperthyroidism of under 2 months' duration. The record originates from a study of T cells in Graves' hyperthyroidism and ophthalmopathy. The investigators amplified TCR beta CDR3 regions from RNA transcripts. Initially, a first-round RT-PCR of the TCR CDR3 employed the HTBI primer set. Each CDR3 protein is one row after TCRdb ran MiXCR on the multiplex PCR reads. The data contain over 150,000 distinct CDR3 sequences, approximately 16% of them singletons. The sequence came from a woman aged 50 to 60 with Graves' hyperthyroidism. Sequencing was done on a sample of blood.

The CDR3 sequence: CASSPPRGQGVREAFF. CDR3 nucleotide sequence: TGTGCCAGCAGCCCGCCGAGGGGACAGGGGGTGAGAGAAGCTTTCTTT. This chain uses TRBV7-9 with TRBJ1-1; 11 nucleotides line up with TRBD1. The trim removed 5 bases at V and 8 bases at J, leaving 13 bases unmatched. Per germline, CDR1 SEHNR and CDR2 FQNEAQ (reference sequence). The CDR3 contains 16 residues. The full variable domain, with the rest looked up from reference TRBV7-9 and TRBJ1-1, is DTGVSQNPRHKITKRGQNVTFRCDPISEHNRLYWYRQTLGQGPEFLTYFQNEAQLEKSRLLSDRFSAERPKGSFSTLEIQRTEQGDSAMYLCASSPPRGQGVREAFFGQGTRLTVV.